Detailed here is one TCR beta chain. Method: immunoSEQ multiplex PCR; TCRdb's copy keeps in-frame clones and lacks some. The sample carries around 250,000 clones, approximately 86% recorded once. The germline V gene encodes CDR1 MNHEY and CDR2 SMNVEV (reference sequence). V lost 6 bases, J lost 6 bases, and 18 bases lay in between. This CDR3 region has 14 residues. This specimen comes from a study of blood T cell repertoires in COVID-19. The chain is built from TRBV27 and TRBJ2-7; D is possibly TRBD2 (5 bases). This clonotype was sampled from a woman aged 18-35 years with acute or convalescent COVID-19. Material: peripheral blood. The CDR3 here is CASSQGGRTGEQYF. CDR3 DNA sequence: TGTGCCAGCAGCCAAGGAGGTCGTACGGGCGAGCAGTACTTC.